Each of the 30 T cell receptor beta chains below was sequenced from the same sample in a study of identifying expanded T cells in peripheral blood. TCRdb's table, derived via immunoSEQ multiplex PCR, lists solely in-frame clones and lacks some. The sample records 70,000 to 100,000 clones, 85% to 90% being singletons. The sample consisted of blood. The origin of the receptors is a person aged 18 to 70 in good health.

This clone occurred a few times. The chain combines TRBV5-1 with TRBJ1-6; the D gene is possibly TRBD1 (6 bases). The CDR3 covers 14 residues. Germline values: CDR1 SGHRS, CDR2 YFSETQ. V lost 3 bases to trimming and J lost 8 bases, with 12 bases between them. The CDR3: CASSSTGTYSPLHF. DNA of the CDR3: TGCGCCAGCAGCTCTACAGGGACGTATTCACCCCTCCACTTT.

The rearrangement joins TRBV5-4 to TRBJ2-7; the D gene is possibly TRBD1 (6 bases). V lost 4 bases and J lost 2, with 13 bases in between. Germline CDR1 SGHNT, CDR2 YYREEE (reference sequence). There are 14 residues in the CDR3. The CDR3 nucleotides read TGTGCCAGCAGCCGGCCGGGACAAACCTACGAGCAGTACTTC. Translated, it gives CASSRPGQTYEQYF. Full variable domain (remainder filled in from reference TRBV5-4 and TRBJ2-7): ETGVTQSPTHLIKTRGQQVTLRCSSQSGHNTVSWYQQALGQGPQFIFQYYREEENGRGNFPPRFSGLQFPNYSSELNVNALELDDSALYLCASSRPGQTYEQYFGPGTRLTVT.

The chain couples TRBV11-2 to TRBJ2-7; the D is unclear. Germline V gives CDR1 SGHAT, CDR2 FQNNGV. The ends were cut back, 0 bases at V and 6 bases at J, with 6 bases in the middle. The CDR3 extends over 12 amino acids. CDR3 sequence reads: CASSLDLSEQYF. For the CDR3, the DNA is TGTGCCAGCAGCTTAGATCTGTCCGAGCAGTACTTC.

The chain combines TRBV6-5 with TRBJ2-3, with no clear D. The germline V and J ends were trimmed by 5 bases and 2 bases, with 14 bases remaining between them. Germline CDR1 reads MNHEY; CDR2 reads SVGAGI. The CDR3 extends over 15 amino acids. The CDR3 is CASSQLNQPTDTQYF. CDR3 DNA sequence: TGTGCCAGCAGTCAATTAAATCAGCCCACAGATACGCAGTATTTT.

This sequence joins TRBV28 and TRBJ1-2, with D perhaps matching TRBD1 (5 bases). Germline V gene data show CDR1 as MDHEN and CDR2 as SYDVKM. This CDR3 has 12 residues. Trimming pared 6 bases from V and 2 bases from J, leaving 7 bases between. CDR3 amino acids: CASRGQNYGYTF. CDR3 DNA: TGTGCCAGCAGGGGGCAGAACTATGGCTACACCTTC.

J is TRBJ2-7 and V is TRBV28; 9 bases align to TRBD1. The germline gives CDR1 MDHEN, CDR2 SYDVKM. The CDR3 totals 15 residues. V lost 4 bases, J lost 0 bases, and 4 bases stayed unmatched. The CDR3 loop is CASSSGQGSSYEQYF. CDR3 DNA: TGTGCCAGCAGTTCCGGACAGGGGAGCTCCTACGAGCAGTACTTC. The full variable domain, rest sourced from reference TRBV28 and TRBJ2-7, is DVKVTQSSRYLVKRTGEKVFLECVQDMDHENMFWYRQDPGLGLRLIYFSYDVKMKEKGDIPEGYSVSREKKERFSLILESASTNQTSMYLCASSSGQGSSYEQYFGPGTRLTVT.

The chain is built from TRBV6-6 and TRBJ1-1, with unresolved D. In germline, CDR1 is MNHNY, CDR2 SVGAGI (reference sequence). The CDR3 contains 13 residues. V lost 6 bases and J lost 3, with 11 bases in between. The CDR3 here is CASRWGTDTEAFF. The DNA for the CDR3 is TGTGCCAGCAGATGGGGAACGGACACTGAAGCTTTCTTT.

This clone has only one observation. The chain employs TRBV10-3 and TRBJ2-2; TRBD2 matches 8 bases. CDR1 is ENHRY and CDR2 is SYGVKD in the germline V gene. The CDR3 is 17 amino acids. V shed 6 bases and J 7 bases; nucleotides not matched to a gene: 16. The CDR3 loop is CAISERGRAGVIGELFF. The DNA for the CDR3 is TGTGCCATCAGCGAGAGGGGACGAGCGGGGGTGATCGGGGAGCTGTTTTTT.

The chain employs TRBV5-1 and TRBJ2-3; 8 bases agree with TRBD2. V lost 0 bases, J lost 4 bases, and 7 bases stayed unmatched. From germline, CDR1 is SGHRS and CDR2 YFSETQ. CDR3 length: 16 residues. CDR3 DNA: TGCGCCAGCAGCTTGGCGCAAGCGGGGGTTTCAGATACGCAGTATTTT. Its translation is CASSLAQAGVSDTQYF.

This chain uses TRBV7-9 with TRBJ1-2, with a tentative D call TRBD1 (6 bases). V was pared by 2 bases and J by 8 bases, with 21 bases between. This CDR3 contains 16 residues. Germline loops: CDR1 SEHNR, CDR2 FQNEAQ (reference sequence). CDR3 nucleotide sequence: TGTGCCAGCAGCTTATTGTCGGGGATAACAGGGAGAGGCTACACCTTC. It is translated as CASSLLSGITGRGYTF.

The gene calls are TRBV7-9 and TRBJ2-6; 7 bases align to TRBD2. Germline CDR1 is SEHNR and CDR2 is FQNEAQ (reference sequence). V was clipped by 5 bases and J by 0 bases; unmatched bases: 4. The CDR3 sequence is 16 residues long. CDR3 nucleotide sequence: TGTGCCAGCAGCCGAGCGGGACGCTCTGGGGCCAACGTCCTGACTTTC. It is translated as CASSRAGRSGANVLTF.

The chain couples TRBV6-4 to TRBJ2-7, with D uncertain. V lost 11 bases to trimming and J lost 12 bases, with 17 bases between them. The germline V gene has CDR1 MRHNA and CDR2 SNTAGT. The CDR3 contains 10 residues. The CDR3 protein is CARGLGHGYF. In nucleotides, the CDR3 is TGTGCCCGTGGGTTGGGTCACGGGTACTTC.

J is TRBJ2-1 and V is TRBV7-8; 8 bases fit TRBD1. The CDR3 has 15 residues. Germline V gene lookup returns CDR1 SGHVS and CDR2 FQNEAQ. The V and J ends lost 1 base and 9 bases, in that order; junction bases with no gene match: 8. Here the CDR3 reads CASSLGQGALLEQFF. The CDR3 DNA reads TGTGCCAGCAGCTTAGGGCAGGGGGCTCTCCTTGAGCAGTTCTTC. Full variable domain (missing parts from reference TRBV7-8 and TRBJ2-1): GAGVSQSPRYKVAKRGQDVALRCDPISGHVSLFWYQQALGQGPEFLTYFQNEAQLDKSGLPSDRFFAERPEGSVSTLKIQRTQQEDSAVYLCASSLGQGALLEQFFGPGTRLTVL.

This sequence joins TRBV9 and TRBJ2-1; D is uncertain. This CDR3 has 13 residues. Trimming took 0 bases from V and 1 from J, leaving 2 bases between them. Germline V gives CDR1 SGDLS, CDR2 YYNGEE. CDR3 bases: TGTGCCAGCAGCGTAGAGTCCTACAATGAGCAGTTCTTC. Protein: CASSVESYNEQFF. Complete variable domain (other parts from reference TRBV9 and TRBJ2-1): DSGVTQTPKHLITATGQRVTLRCSPRSGDLSVYWYQQSLDQGLQFLIQYYNGEERAKGNILERFSAQQFPDLHSELNLSSLELGDSALYFCASSVESYNEQFFGPGTRLTVL.

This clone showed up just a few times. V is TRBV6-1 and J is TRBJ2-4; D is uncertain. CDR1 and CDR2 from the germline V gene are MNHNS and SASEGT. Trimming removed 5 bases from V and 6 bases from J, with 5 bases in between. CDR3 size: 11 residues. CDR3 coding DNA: TGTGCCAGCAGTACCAGAAACATTCAGTACTTC. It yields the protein CASSTRNIQYF.

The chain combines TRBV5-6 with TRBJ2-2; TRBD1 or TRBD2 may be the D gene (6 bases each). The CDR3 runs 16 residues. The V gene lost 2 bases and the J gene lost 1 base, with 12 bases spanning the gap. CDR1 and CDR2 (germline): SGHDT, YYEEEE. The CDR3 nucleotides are TGTGCCAGCAGCTTTTTAGGGGGGAAGAACACCGGGGAGCTGTTTTTT. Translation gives CASSFLGGKNTGELFF.

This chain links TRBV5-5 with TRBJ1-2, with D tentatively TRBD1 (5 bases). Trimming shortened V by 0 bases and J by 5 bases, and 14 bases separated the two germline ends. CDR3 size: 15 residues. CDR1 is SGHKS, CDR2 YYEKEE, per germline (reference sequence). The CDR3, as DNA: TGTGCCAGCAGCTTGGGGGCAGGGATTCTTTATGGCTACACCTTC. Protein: CASSLGAGILYGYTF.

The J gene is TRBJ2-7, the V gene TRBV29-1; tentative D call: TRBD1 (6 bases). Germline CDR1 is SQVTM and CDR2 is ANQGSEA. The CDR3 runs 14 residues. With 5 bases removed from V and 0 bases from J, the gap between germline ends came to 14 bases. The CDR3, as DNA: TGCAGCGTTTCCACAGGGATCCACTCCTACGAGCAGTACTTC. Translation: CSVSTGIHSYEQYF.

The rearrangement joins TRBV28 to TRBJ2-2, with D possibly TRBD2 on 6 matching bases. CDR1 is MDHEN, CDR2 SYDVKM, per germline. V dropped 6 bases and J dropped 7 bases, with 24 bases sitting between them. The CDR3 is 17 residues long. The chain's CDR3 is CASSPGRGLPIDGELFF. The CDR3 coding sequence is TGTGCCAGCAGCCCCGGAAGGGGACTGCCTATAGACGGGGAGCTGTTTTTT. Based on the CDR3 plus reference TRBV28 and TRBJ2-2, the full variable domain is DVKVTQSSRYLVKRTGEKVFLECVQDMDHENMFWYRQDPGLGLRLIYFSYDVKMKEKGDIPEGYSVSREKKERFSLILESASTNQTSMYLCASSPGRGLPIDGELFFGEGSRLTVL.

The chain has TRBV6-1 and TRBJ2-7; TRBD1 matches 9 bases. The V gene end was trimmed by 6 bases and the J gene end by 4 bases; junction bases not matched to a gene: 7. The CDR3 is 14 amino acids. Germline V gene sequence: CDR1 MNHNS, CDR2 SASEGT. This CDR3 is CASRTTGQGYEQYF. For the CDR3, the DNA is TGTGCCAGCAGGACTACGGGACAGGGTTACGAGCAGTACTTC.

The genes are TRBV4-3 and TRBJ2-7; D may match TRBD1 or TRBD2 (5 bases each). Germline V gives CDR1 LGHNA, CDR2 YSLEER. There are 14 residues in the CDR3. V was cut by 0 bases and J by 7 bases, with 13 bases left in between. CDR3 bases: TGCGCCAGCAGCCAAGATTCGACCGAGGGGGAGCAGTACTTC. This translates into CASSQDSTEGEQYF.

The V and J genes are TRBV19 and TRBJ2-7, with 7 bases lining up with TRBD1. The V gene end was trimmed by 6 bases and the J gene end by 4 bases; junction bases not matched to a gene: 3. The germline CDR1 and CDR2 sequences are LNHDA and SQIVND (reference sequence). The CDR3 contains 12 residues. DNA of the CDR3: TGTGCCAGTAGGAGACAGGGTTACGAGCAGTACTTC. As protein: CASRRQGYEQYF.

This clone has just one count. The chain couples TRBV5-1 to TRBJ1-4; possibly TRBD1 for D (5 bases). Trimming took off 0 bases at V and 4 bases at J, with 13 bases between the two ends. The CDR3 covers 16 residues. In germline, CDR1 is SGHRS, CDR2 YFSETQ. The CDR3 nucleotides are TGCGCCAGCAGCTTGGTCGGCGGGGCCGATAATGAAAAACTGTTTTTT. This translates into CASSLVGGADNEKLFF.

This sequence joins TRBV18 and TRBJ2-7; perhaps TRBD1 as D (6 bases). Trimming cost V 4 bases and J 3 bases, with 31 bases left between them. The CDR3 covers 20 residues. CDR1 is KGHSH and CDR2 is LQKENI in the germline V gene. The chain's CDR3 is CASSHESTRPQGRPYYEQYF. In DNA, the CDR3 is TGTGCCAGCTCACACGAAAGTACCAGACCACAGGGTCGCCCATACTACGAGCAGTACTTC.

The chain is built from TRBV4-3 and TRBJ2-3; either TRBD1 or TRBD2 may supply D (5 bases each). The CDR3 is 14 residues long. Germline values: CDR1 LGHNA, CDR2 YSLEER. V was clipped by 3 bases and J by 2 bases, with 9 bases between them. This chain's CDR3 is CASSHGTLTDTQYF. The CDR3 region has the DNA TGCGCCAGCAGCCACGGGACGCTCACAGATACGCAGTATTTT.

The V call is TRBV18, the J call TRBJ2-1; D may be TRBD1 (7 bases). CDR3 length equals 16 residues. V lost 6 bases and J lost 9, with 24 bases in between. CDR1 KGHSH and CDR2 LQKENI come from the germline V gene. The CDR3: CASSPGQGGAGSEQFF. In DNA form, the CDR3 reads TGTGCCAGCTCCCCCGGGCAGGGGGGAGCGGGCTCTGAGCAGTTCTTC.

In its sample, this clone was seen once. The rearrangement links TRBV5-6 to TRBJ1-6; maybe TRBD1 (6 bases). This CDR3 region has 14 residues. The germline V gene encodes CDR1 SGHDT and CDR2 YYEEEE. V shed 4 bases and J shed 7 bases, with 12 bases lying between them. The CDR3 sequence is CASSRAGTNSPLHF. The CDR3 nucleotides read TGTGCCAGCAGCCGAGCAGGGACAAATTCACCCCTCCACTTT.

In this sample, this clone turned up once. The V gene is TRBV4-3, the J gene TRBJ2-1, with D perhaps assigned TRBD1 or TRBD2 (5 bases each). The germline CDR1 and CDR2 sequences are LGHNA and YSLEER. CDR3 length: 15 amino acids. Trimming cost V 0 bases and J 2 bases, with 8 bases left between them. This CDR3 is CASSQEEGTYNEQFF. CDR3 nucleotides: TGCGCCAGCAGCCAAGAAGAGGGGACCTACAATGAGCAGTTCTTC.

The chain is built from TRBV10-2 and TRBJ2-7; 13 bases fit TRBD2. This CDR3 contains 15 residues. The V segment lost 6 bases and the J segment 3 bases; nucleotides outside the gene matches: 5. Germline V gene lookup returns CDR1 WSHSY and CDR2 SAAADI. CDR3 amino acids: CASRLAGGRVYEQYF. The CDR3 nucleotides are TGCGCCAGCAGACTAGCGGGGGGGCGTGTCTACGAGCAGTACTTC.

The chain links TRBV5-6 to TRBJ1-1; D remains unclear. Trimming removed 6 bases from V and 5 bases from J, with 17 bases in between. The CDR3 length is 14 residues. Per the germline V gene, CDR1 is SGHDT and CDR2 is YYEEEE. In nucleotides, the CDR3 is TGTGCCAGCACCAAAGGAGTGAGTGGGACTGAAGCTTTCTTT. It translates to CASTKGVSGTEAFF.